The 13 T cell receptor beta chains presented below share a single source sample, sequenced in a study of T cells in women clearing cervical HPV infection. Sequencing used immunoSEQ multiplex PCR; TCRdb keeps in-frame clones, though not all of them. This sample's table has about 31,000 clones. The sequencing input was blood buffy coat. The source of these receptors is a woman aged 18-70 years with a cervical HPV16 infection that either progressed to CIN3+ or cleared (not recorded which).

Remarks on this clone: The CDR3 is cut off 3 residues early in the read; its end comes from the germline J gene. The J gene is TRBJ2-2, the V gene TRBV5-1; D uncertain. Germline CDR1 is SGHRS and CDR2 is YFSETQ. CDR3 size: 14 residues. CDR3 sequence reads: CASSFGATNEKLFF. CDR3 bases read: TGCGCCAGCAGCTTTGGCGCAACTAATGAAAAG. Complete variable domain (other parts from reference TRBV5-1 and TRBJ2-2): KAGVTQTPRYLIKTRGQQVTLSCSPISGHRSVSWYQQTPGQGLQFLFEYFSETQRNKGNFPGRFSGRQFSNSRSEMNVSTLELGDSALYLCASSFGATNEKLFFGEGSRLTVL.

A remark on this clone: The read comes to an end 3 residues before the CDR3 does, leaving the germline J gene to fill in the end. The chain has TRBV5-1 and TRBJ1-1, with a tentative D call TRBD1 (5 bases). CDR3 length equals 14 residues. Deletions cut 0 bases from V and 2 bases from J, with 8 bases between. Germline CDR1 SGHRS, CDR2 YFSETQ. The part of the CDR3 DNA that was read is TGCGCCAGCAGCTTGGGACAGCGAAACACTGAA. It is translated as CASSLGQRNTE. The full CDR3 reads CASSLGQRNTEAFF. Together with reference TRBV5-1 and TRBJ1-1, the CDR3 gives the full variable domain: KAGVTQTPRYLIKTRGQQVTLSCSPISGHRSVSWYQQTPGQGLQFLFEYFSETQRNKGNFPGRFSGRQFSNSRSEMNVSTLELGDSALYLCASSLGQRNTEAFFGQGTRLTVV.

To note about this clone: From the germline J gene comes the end of the CDR3, since the read stops 3 residues before it. J is TRBJ2-7 and V is TRBV29-1; 8 bases line up with TRBD2. CDR1 and CDR2 (germline): SQVTM, ANQGSEA. There are 14 residues in the CDR3. Trimming removed 4 bases from V and 5 bases from J; junction bases left unmatched: 10. Incomplete CDR3 DNA: TGCAGCGTTGGGGCTGAACTAGCGGAACACGAG. This translates into CSVGAELAEHE. The whole CDR3 protein reads CSVGAELAEHEQYF.

As concerns this clone: The sequenced fragment ends 3 residues before the CDR3 boundary, so the rest is inferred from the germline J gene. The chain carries TRBV12-3 or TRBV12-4 and TRBJ1-2; 9 nucleotides match TRBD1. The CDR3 is made up of 17 amino acids. The trim removed 0 bases at V and 6 bases at J, leaving 11 bases unmatched. CDR3 DNA (partial): TGTGCCAGCAGTTTAGCGAAAGGAGGACAGGGGAGGCATGGC. The encoded protein is CASSLAKGGQGRHG. The full CDR3 protein is CASSLAKGGQGRHGYTF.

Note on this clone: The CDR3 extends 3 residues past the end of the read, so its final part is completed from the germline J gene. The chain employs TRBV19 and TRBJ2-3; TRBD2 aligns across 10 bases. This CDR3 has 19 amino acids. The junction had 16 bases not matched to a gene; V was cut back by 5 bases and J by 2 bases. CDR1 and CDR2 (germline): LNHDA, SQIVND (reference sequence). The CDR3 reads CASSSSSGGLATITDTQYF. The covered CDR3 bases are TGTGCCAGTAGTTCCTCAAGCGGGGGACTAGCGACCATCACAGATACG.

About this clone: The read ends 3 residues early relative to the CDR3; the germline J gene fills the gap. At the DNA level, this CDR3 is encoded by other sequences in the same sample as well. The J gene is TRBJ1-3, the V gene TRBV18, with 9 positions matching TRBD1. The CDR3 contains 16 residues. The V gene's germline CDR1 is KGHSH and CDR2 LQKENI. Germline trimming cut 6 bases from V and 0 bases from J; bases unmatched to any gene: 6. CDR3 sequence reads: CASSPGQGPSGNTIYF. CDR3 DNA, as far as it was read: TGTGCCAGCTCCCCTGGACAGGGGCCCTCTGGAAACACC.

Notes on this clone: Relative to the germline gene, one junction end is altered; a read error may explain this. The sample contains more than one DNA sequence encoding this CDR3. The CDR3 sequence is CSVFSDYSGNTIYF. The part of the CDR3 DNA that was read is TGCAGCGTTTTCTCTGACTACTCTGGAAACACA. V and J are TRBV29-1 and TRBJ1-3; no clear D gene. Read sequence stops 3 residues before the CDR3 end, and the germline J gene provides the missing end. Germline CDR1 and CDR2: SQVTM and ANQGSEA. This CDR3 has 14 residues.

Points on this clone: The read halts 3 residues ahead of the CDR3 end, with the missing end drawn from the germline J gene. The rearrangement uses TRBV18 and TRBJ2-4; perhaps TRBD2 as D (5 bases). The CDR3 covers 14 residues. The germline V gene has CDR1 KGHSH and CDR2 LQKENI. CDR3 in amino acids: CASAGNLVNYGQYF. The part of the CDR3 DNA that was read is TGTGCCAGCGCGGGCAATCTAGTTAACTATGGT.

Details on this clone: The read falls 3 residues short of the CDR3 end, and the missing part is taken from the germline J gene. The J gene is TRBJ2-5, the V gene TRBV5-6; D not resolved. Trimming removed 1 base from V and 1 base from J, with 8 bases in between. This CDR3 region has 14 residues. The germline V gene encodes CDR1 SGHDT and CDR2 YYEEEE. This chain's CDR3 is CASSLPSSQETQYF. CDR3 DNA, as far as it was read: TGTGCCAGCAGCTTGCCCTCTTCCCAAGAGACC.

About this clone: Read coverage stops 3 residues before the CDR3 terminus; the germline J gene supplies the remainder. The chain joins TRBV7-9 to TRBJ2-3; D unresolved. The CDR3 runs 14 residues. The germline gives CDR1 SEHNR, CDR2 FQNEAQ (reference sequence). V shed 2 bases and J shed 5 bases, with 11 bases lying between them. The sequenced part of the CDR3 DNA is TGTGCCAGCAGCTTAAGGTCAGATGGAGATACG. This gives the protein CASSLRSDGDT. The full CDR3 sequence reads CASSLRSDGDTQYF.

CDR3 region: CASSPPVEETQYF. The sequenced CDR3 bases are TGTGCCAGCTCACCACCCGTAGAAGAGACG. The chain employs TRBV18 and TRBJ2-3; unclear D gene. The read terminates 3 residues before the CDR3 end, so the remaining end is supplied by the germline J gene. Per the germline V gene, CDR1 is KGHSH and CDR2 is LQKENI. CDR3 length: 13 residues. The variable domain in full, with the rest retrieved from reference TRBV18 and TRBJ2-3, is NAGVMQNPRHLVRRRGQEARLRCSPMKGHSHVYWYRQLPEEGLKFMVYLQKENIIDESGMPKERFSAEFPKEGPSILRIQQVVRGDSAAYFCASSPPVEETQYFGPGTRLTVL.

A remark on this clone: The read halts 3 residues ahead of the CDR3 end, with the missing end drawn from the germline J gene. The V call is TRBV19, the J call TRBJ2-1; TRBD2 agrees at 7 bases. The CDR3 has 19 residues. With V trimmed by 0 bases and J by 9 bases, 20 bases remained unmatched. Germline CDR1 LNHDA, CDR2 SQIVND (reference sequence). The covered CDR3 bases are TGTGCCAGTAGTATAGATCCGGGAAGCGGGACCTCCCGGGGAAGTGAG. Translation gives CASSIDPGSGTSRGSE. The entire CDR3 protein reads CASSIDPGSGTSRGSEQFF.

To note about this clone: The DNA ends 3 residues before the CDR3 does, and the rest of the CDR3 is filled in from the germline J gene. The chain couples TRBV5-6 to TRBJ2-4, with 8 bases that match TRBD2. With 0 bases clipped from V and 7 bases from J, the junction kept 6 bases outside the gene matches. The CDR3 contains 15 residues. The germline CDR1 and CDR2 sequences are SGHDT and YYEEEE. CDR3 bases read: TGTGCCAGCAGCTTGGCCGGCGGGGGGCTGAACATT. Translation gives CASSLAGGGLNI. The CDR3 in full is CASSLAGGGLNIQYF.